The clone carrying this T cell receptor beta chain was counted ten times or more. As yet, its antigen is unknown. The data were taken from a study of CD8 T cells in ankylosing spondylitis. Study results and caveats: Matched synovial fluid from ankylosing spondylitis patients was reported to be enriched for disease-linked clones.

This CDR3 region has 14 residues. V dropped 5 bases and J dropped 14 bases, with 21 bases sitting between them. Quantitative 5'-RACE with molecular barcodes was used to make the TCR beta libraries. TCRdb called the 5' RACE reads again in MiXCR, with one record for every CDR3 protein. The repertoire holds 230,000 or so distinct CDR3 sequences, with approximately 24% as singletons. V usage is TRBV12-3 or TRBV12-4 and J usage is TRBJ2-2; no clear D gene. The TCR sequence derives from a male donor with ankylosing spondylitis or in good health (not recorded which). Sequencing was performed on blood, either unsorted or a sorted T cell fraction (not recorded which). This CDR3 reads CASSPRLVKMELFF. The CDR3 nucleotides read TGTGCCAGCAGTCCCCGTTTAGTAAAGATGGAACTGTTTTTT.